A single sample is the source of the 29 T cell receptor beta chains below, sequenced in a study of beta chain features in type 1 diabetes. General study points: Type 1 diabetes patients had TCRB CDR3s that were shorter (moderately but significantly so) in all four CD4+ subsets.

Expressed TCRB transcripts were sequenced, since all the RNA that had been isolated was reverse transcribed. Assay used: immunoSEQ multiplex PCR; TCRdb lists only in-frame clones, some missing. The profile shows some 280,000 clones, around an eighth of them singletons. Their antigens remain unidentified. Sequencing was carried out using naive CD4+ T cells from blood. These receptor sequences come from a man younger than 40 with type 1 diabetes.

The chain uses TRBV28 and TRBJ1-1; no firm D call. Deletions cut 3 bases from V and 7 bases from J, with 12 bases between. This CDR3 comprises 13 residues. CDR1 and CDR2 (germline): MDHEN, SYDVKM. CDR3 protein: CASSFIDNNEAFF. CDR3 nucleotides: TGTGCCAGCAGTTTTATCGACAATAATGAAGCTTTCTTT.

V is TRBV29-1 and J is TRBJ2-3; TRBD2 matches at 9 bases. V lost 5 bases to trimming and J lost 4 bases; unmatched junction nucleotides: 7. CDR3 length equals 14 residues. Germline loops: CDR1 SQVTM, CDR2 ANQGSEA. The CDR3 nucleotides are TGCAGCGTTCGGGGCGGGAGGGCCTCAGATACGCAGTATTTT. This codes for CSVRGGRASDTQYF.

Concerning this clone: This CDR3 is also generated by other DNA sequences in the sample. The chain combines TRBV7-9 with TRBJ2-3; 7 nucleotides match TRBD2. Germline-derived CDR1 and CDR2 are SEHNR and FQNEAQ (reference sequence). The junction had 2 bases not matched to a gene; V was cut back by 5 bases and J by 3 bases. There are 13 residues in the CDR3. The CDR3 is CASSPSGTDTQYF. DNA for the CDR3: TGTGCCAGCAGCCCTAGCGGAACAGATACGCAGTATTTT.

As for this clone: This sample also contains other DNA sequences that code for the same CDR3. The chain employs TRBV20-1 and TRBJ2-7; D unresolved. Germline V CDR1 and CDR2: DFQATT, SNEGSKA (reference sequence). This CDR3 comprises 11 residues. Trimming left V 3 bases short and J 3 bases short, with 6 bases between. The CDR3 region is CSASGGYEQYF. The CDR3 coding sequence is TGCAGTGCTAGTGGCGGCTACGAGCAGTACTTC.

The gene calls are TRBV18 and TRBJ2-5, with D possibly being TRBD2 (6 bases). Between the trimmed V and J ends, which lost 3 bases and 3 bases, there was a span of 17 bases. The germline CDR1 and CDR2 sequences are KGHSH and LQKENI. The CDR3 runs to 16 residues. CDR3 nucleotide sequence: TGTGCCAGCTCACCCCGGTCACTAGCTGGGAAAGAGACCCAGTACTTC. It is translated as CASSPRSLAGKETQYF.

This clone was detected a few times. The chain employs TRBV29-1 and TRBJ2-3; D is unclear. Germline assignment: CDR1 SQVTM and CDR2 ANQGSEA. The CDR3 has 11 amino acids. Trimming left V 7 bases short and J 3 bases short, with 8 bases between. DNA for the CDR3: TGCAGCGGAAGAACAACAGATACGCAGTATTTT. This encodes CSGRTTDTQYF.

The sample holds a few counts of this clone. J is TRBJ1-2 and V is TRBV19, with 7 bases identical to TRBD1. Germline assignment: CDR1 LNHDA and CDR2 SQIVND (reference sequence). CDR3 size: 16 residues. Trimming removed 6 bases from V and 7 bases from J; junction bases left unmatched: 17. The CDR3 protein is CASSATAAGGNGGYTF. The CDR3 nucleotides read TGTGCCAGTAGCGCCACGGCGGCAGGGGGTAATGGTGGCTACACCTTC.

This chain connects TRBV7-7 to TRBJ2-2; 7 bases fit TRBD2. The ends lost 8 bases at V and 2 bases at J; junction bases unmatched: 8. This CDR3 is 15 amino acids long. Germline V gene lookup returns CDR1 SSHAT and CDR2 FNYEAQ (reference sequence). This CDR3 reads CASQEGGGNTGELFF. In nucleotides, the CDR3 is TGTGCCAGCCAAGAGGGCGGGGGTAACACCGGGGAGCTGTTTTTT.

The rearrangement joins TRBV10-3 to TRBJ2-1; 8 bases are a match to TRBD2. The CDR3 has 16 amino acids. The junction had 10 bases not matched to a gene; V was cut back by 2 bases and J by 7 bases. Germline CDR1 is ENHRY and CDR2 is SYGVKD. This chain's CDR3 is CAISEVAGSFSNEQFF. The DNA of the CDR3 is TGTGCCATCAGTGAGGTAGCGGGATCATTTTCTAATGAGCAGTTCTTC.

As regards this clone: The sample carries other DNA sequences with the same CDR3. This chain links TRBV18 with TRBJ2-5; D is ambiguous. With 2 bases removed from V and 2 bases from J, the gap between germline ends came to 6 bases. Germline-derived CDR1 and CDR2 are KGHSH and LQKENI. This CDR3 is built from 13 residues. CDR3 in DNA: TGTGCCAGCTCACCAGGCTGGCAAGAGACCCAGTACTTC. As protein: CASSPGWQETQYF.

The chain employs TRBV19 and TRBJ1-2, with D unclear. The germline V gene encodes CDR1 LNHDA and CDR2 SQIVND (reference sequence). The CDR3 spans 12 residues. V was trimmed by 4 bases and J by 8 bases, leaving 11 bases between them. The CDR3 is CASSTNLRGYTF. The DNA of the CDR3 is TGTGCCAGTAGTACAAACTTGCGCGGCTACACCTTC.

The chain is built from TRBV6-6 and TRBJ1-2, with TRBD1 as a possible D gene (6 bases). The germline V and J ends were trimmed by 8 bases and 4 bases, with 14 bases remaining between them. From germline, CDR1 is MNHNY and CDR2 SVGAGI (reference sequence). The CDR3 length is 13 residues. CDR3 amino acids: CASGGAASYGYTF. CDR3 nucleotide sequence: TGTGCCAGCGGGGGGGCAGCCTCCTATGGCTACACCTTC.

The J gene is TRBJ2-5, the V gene TRBV11-2; 7 nucleotides agree with TRBD1. The CDR3 has 13 residues. Trimming took 5 bases from V and 3 from J; bases not matched to a gene: 3. In germline, CDR1 is SGHAT, CDR2 FQNNGV. CDR3 nucleotides: TGTGCCAGCAGCCCGACAGGGAAAGAGACCCAGTACTTC. This codes for CASSPTGKETQYF.

This clone showed up just a few times. This rearrangement joins TRBV7-9 to TRBJ2-1, with 8 nucleotides matching TRBD1. Germline CDR1 is SEHNR and CDR2 is FQNEAQ (reference sequence). Unmatched junction bases numbered 4, after V lost 5 bases and J lost 7 bases. The CDR3 covers 13 residues. For the CDR3, the DNA is TGTGCCAGCAGCGTTACAGGGGGAAATGAGCAGTTCTTC. It encodes CASSVTGGNEQFF.

The chain is built from TRBV15 and TRBJ2-7; maybe TRBD1 (6 bases). V lost 0 bases, J lost 4 bases, and 13 bases lay in between. The V gene's germline CDR1 is LNHNV and CDR2 YYDKDF (reference sequence). The CDR3 has 15 residues. The CDR3 DNA sequence: TGTGCCACCAGCAGAGAAGGAACAGGGCGGTACGAGCAGTACTTC. This translates into CATSREGTGRYEQYF. The full variable domain, completed using reference TRBV15 and TRBJ2-7, is DAMVIQNPRYQVTQFGKPVTLSCSQTLNHNVMYWYQQKSSQAPKLLFHYYDKDFNNEADTPDNFQSRRPNTSFCFLDIRSPGLGDTAMYLCATSREGTGRYEQYFGPGTRLTVT.

This clone was observed a few times. The gene calls are TRBV18 and TRBJ2-2, with D perhaps TRBD1 (5 bases). Per germline, CDR1 KGHSH and CDR2 LQKENI. V lost 3 bases and J lost 2, with 10 bases in between. This CDR3 contains 15 residues. This CDR3 is CASSPGPGNTGELFF. CDR3 nucleotides: TGTGCCAGCTCACCGGGGCCCGGAAACACCGGGGAGCTGTTTTTT.

The V and J genes are TRBV9 and TRBJ2-3; 8 bases align to TRBD2. CDR3 length: 15 amino acids. The V and J ends lost 0 bases and 4 bases, in that order; junction bases with no gene match: 4. From germline, CDR1 is SGDLS and CDR2 YYNGEE. The DNA of the CDR3 is TGTGCCAGCAGCGTAGCGGGAGGGAGGTCAGATACGCAGTATTTT. Its protein product is CASSVAGGRSDTQYF.

As regards this clone: Distinct nucleotide sequences in the sample also encode this CDR3. V usage is TRBV2 and J usage is TRBJ2-5; 7 nucleotides align to TRBD2. Per the germline V gene, CDR1 is SNHLY and CDR2 is FYNNEI. The trim removed 4 bases at V and 5 bases at J, leaving 4 bases unmatched. The CDR3 extends over 13 amino acids. In DNA, the CDR3 is TGTGCCAGCAGTGTGAGGGAGGGGGAGACCCAGTACTTC. It specifies CASSVREGETQYF.

This clone has a handful of counts. The V and J genes are TRBV7-2 and TRBJ2-5; tentatively, D is TRBD1 (5 bases). In germline, CDR1 is SGHTA, CDR2 FQGNSA. The germline V and J ends were trimmed by 4 bases and 4 bases, with 13 bases remaining between them. The CDR3 is 14 residues long. The CDR3 protein is CASSYQGSSETQYF. The CDR3 nucleotides are TGTGCCAGCAGCTACCAGGGTTCGTCAGAGACCCAGTACTTC. Full variable domain (missing parts from reference TRBV7-2 and TRBJ2-5): GAGVSQSPSNKVTEKGKDVELRCDPISGHTALYWYRQSLGQGLEFLIYFQGNSAPDKSGLPSDRFSAERTGGSVSTLTIQRTQQEDSAVYLCASSYQGSSETQYFGPGTRLLVL.

This rearrangement joins TRBV15 to TRBJ1-1; TRBD1 matches 8 bases. Trimming cost V 6 bases and J 5 bases; bases outside gene matches: 5. The CDR3 is 13 amino acids. CDR1 is LNHNV and CDR2 is YYDKDF in the germline V gene (reference sequence). The CDR3 spells CATSQGAWTEAFF. The DNA for the CDR3 is TGTGCCACCAGTCAGGGGGCTTGGACTGAAGCTTTCTTT.

V usage is TRBV5-4 and J usage is TRBJ2-1, with a weak D call TRBD1 (6 bases). Trimming cost V 4 bases and J 13 bases, with 18 bases left between them. CDR1 is SGHNT and CDR2 is YYREEE in the germline V gene (reference sequence). CDR3 length equals 13 residues. The CDR3 DNA is TGTGCCAGCAGCACACAACCCGGGACACAACAGTTCTTC. It yields the protein CASSTQPGTQQFF.

This clone was observed a handful of times. The genes are TRBV9 and TRBJ2-1; 9 positions agree with TRBD2. Germline V lookup: CDR1 SGDLS, CDR2 YYNGEE. CDR3 length: 15 amino acids. V shed 4 bases, J shed 4 bases, and the junction held 6 bases outside the gene matches. The CDR3 reads CASSFRLAAYNEQFF. The DNA for the CDR3 is TGTGCCAGCAGCTTTCGACTAGCGGCTTACAATGAGCAGTTCTTC.

The chain joins TRBV28 to TRBJ2-2; tentatively, D is TRBD2 (6 bases). V was shortened by 2 bases and J by 0 bases, with 7 bases between the two germline ends. The CDR3 extends over 15 amino acids. Germline V gene data show CDR1 as MDHEN and CDR2 as SYDVKM. The CDR3 is CASSLGGANTGELFF. The CDR3 bases are TGTGCCAGCAGTTTAGGCGGGGCGAACACCGGGGAGCTGTTTTTT.

This chain joins TRBV28 and TRBJ2-7, with TRBD2 as a possible D gene (6 bases). The ends were cut back, 8 bases at V and 3 bases at J, with 17 bases in the middle. The length of the CDR3 is 14 residues. Germline loops: CDR1 MDHEN, CDR2 SYDVKM. CDR3 region: CASYPSGLYYEQYF. The CDR3 DNA is TGTGCCAGCTACCCCTCGGGACTCTACTACGAGCAGTACTTC.

The V gene is TRBV19, the J gene TRBJ2-3; 7 bases map to TRBD1. Germline V gene data show CDR1 as LNHDA and CDR2 as SQIVND (reference sequence). The trim removed 8 bases at V and 1 base at J, leaving 3 bases unmatched. This CDR3 spans 13 amino acids. Here the CDR3 reads CASATGRTDTQYF. CDR3 DNA sequence: TGTGCCAGTGCGACAGGGCGCACAGATACGCAGTATTTT.

The rearrangement joins TRBV27 to TRBJ2-1, with D possibly TRBD2 on 6 matching bases. The CDR3 runs 14 residues. Germline V lookup: CDR1 MNHEY, CDR2 SMNVEV (reference sequence). V lost 7 bases and J lost 3, with 13 bases in between. For the CDR3, the DNA is TGTGCCAGCATCCCTAGCGATCGCTACAATGAGCAGTTCTTC. Protein: CASIPSDRYNEQFF.

This clone was found a few times. This chain connects TRBV19 to TRBJ2-2, with TRBD2 identical over 9 bases. The CDR3 covers 15 residues. Germline CDR1 LNHDA, CDR2 SQIVND (reference sequence). V trimming: 4 bases; J trimming: 3 bases; junction bases outside the gene matches: 3. The CDR3 region is CASSNSGSDTGELFF. The CDR3 region has the DNA TGTGCCAGTAGTAATAGCGGGAGCGACACCGGGGAGCTGTTTTTT.

This clone turned up a few times. The gene calls are TRBV29-1 and TRBJ2-7; 7 positions match TRBD1. V was pared by 4 bases and J by 1 base, with 7 bases of the junction left unmatched. Germline V gene lookup returns CDR1 SQVTM and CDR2 ANQGSEA. The CDR3 loop spans 14 amino acids. Here the CDR3 DNA reads TGCAGCGTTGGACAGGGTCGAGCATCCTACGAGCAGTACTTC. It specifies CSVGQGRASYEQYF.

The chain employs TRBV28 and TRBJ2-7, with 11 nucleotides matching TRBD2. Unmatched junction bases numbered 8, after V lost 5 bases and J lost 2 bases. The CDR3 spans 16 residues. CDR1 and CDR2 (germline): MDHEN, SYDVKM. The CDR3 reads CASSLPLAGGTYEQYF. In DNA form, the CDR3 reads TGTGCCAGCAGTCTCCCGCTAGCGGGAGGTACCTACGAGCAGTACTTC. Combining the CDR3 with reference TRBV28 and TRBJ2-7 gives the whole variable domain DVKVTQSSRYLVKRTGEKVFLECVQDMDHENMFWYRQDPGLGLRLIYFSYDVKMKEKGDIPEGYSVSREKKERFSLILESASTNQTSMYLCASSLPLAGGTYEQYFGPGTRLTVT.